This TCR beta chain was sequenced for a study of T cells in Graves' hyperthyroidism and ophthalmopathy. About the research overall: Blood was drawn when the patient was first diagnosed and still untreated. Study findings and constraints: Most expanded thyroid clonotypes above 0.001 also appeared in blood.

The TCR beta CDR3 regions underwent amplification using RNA transcripts as the source. HTBI primers were the set used in a first-round RT-PCR of the TCR CDR3. TCRdb independently ran MiXCR on the multiplex PCR reads; one entry per CDR3 protein. Among under 700,000 distinct CDR3 sequences listed, over 15% were seen once. Based on clinical symptoms, serum thyroxine and TRAb, thyroid ultrasound and orbital computed tomography, diagnoses were reached. Extraction of PBMCs used approximately 10 ml of fresh peripheral blood. This clonotype was recorded many times. The target antigen is unknown. The CDR3 has 14 amino acids. The germline CDR1 and CDR2 sequences are DFQATT and SNEGSKA (reference sequence). Between the trimmed V and J ends, which lost 1 base and 8 bases, there was a span of 17 bases.

The genes are TRBV20-1 and TRBJ1-2; D remains unclear. The source is a woman between 18 and 29 years old with Graves' hyperthyroidism. Sequences were obtained from blood. CDR3 sequence (DNA): TGCAGTGCTAGAGTGGCCCGTACGGTCTACGGCTACACCTTC. The encoded protein is CSARVARTVYGYTF.